The rows below give T cell receptor beta chains drawn from one sample of a study of cytomegalovirus exposure and HLA in healthy donors. Profiled with immunoSEQ multiplex PCR; TCRdb holds only in-frame clones, not every one. The sample records 100,000 to 150,000 clones, about 88% being singletons. Sequencing used PBMCs. All receptors come from a young woman in good health and CMV-seronegative. The CDR3 runs from the conserved cysteine through the conserved F or W. A D gene is named only where the DNA matches it firmly. Size is omitted from some rows. Given values are once, few, many or a class for expanded clones.

CDR3aa: CASSAGGQPQHF; CDR3nt: TGTGCCAGCAGCGCGGGAGGTCAGCCCCAGCATTTT; v_gene: TRBV7-8; abundance: -; d_gene: -; j_gene: TRBJ1-5
CDR3aa: CASSISPAGFDQPQHF; CDR3nt: TGTGCCAGTAGTATTTCCCCTGCAGGGTTCGATCAGCCCCAGCATTTT; v_gene: TRBV19; abundance: -; d_gene: -; j_gene: TRBJ1-5
CDR3aa: CASSLVGVEGAYEQYF; CDR3nt: TGTGCCAGCAGCTTGGTCGGAGTTGAGGGGGCCTACGAGCAGTACTTC; v_gene: TRBV5-8; abundance: -; d_gene: -; j_gene: TRBJ2-7
CDR3aa: CASSAPGDWSYNEQFF; CDR3nt: TGTGCCAGCAGCGCTCCGGGGGACTGGTCCTACAATGAGCAGTTCTTC; v_gene: TRBV7-9; abundance: -; d_gene: -; j_gene: TRBJ2-1
CDR3aa: CASSHLTTGQETQYF; CDR3nt: TGTGCCAGCAGTCATCTCACTACAGGGCAGGAGACCCAGTACTTC; v_gene: TRBV11-2; abundance: -; d_gene: -; j_gene: TRBJ2-5
CDR3aa: CASREDGSWNTEAFF; CDR3nt: TGTGCCAGCAGGGAGGACGGCTCTTGGAACACTGAAGCTTTCTTT; v_gene: TRBV2; abundance: -; d_gene: -; j_gene: TRBJ1-1
CDR3aa: CASSEAPGGGAGEKLFF; CDR3nt: TGTGCCAGCAGTGAAGCCCCGGGAGGGGGCGCGGGTGAAAAACTGTTTTTT; v_gene: TRBV6-1; abundance: -; d_gene: TRBD1; j_gene: TRBJ1-4
CDR3aa: CASSEFRARSNTEAFF; CDR3nt: TGTGCCAGCAGTGAATTCCGTGCGAGATCGAACACTGAAGCTTTCTTT; v_gene: TRBV2; abundance: once; d_gene: -; j_gene: TRBJ1-1
CDR3aa: CASSFPEGGANEKLFF; CDR3nt: TGTGCCAGCAGTTTCCCGGAGGGGGGGGCTAATGAAAAACTGTTTTTT; v_gene: TRBV6-6; abundance: few; d_gene: -; j_gene: TRBJ1-4
CDR3aa: CASSESGNQPQHF; CDR3nt: TGTGCCAGCAGTGAATCAGGCAATCAGCCCCAGCATTTT; v_gene: TRBV25-1; abundance: -; d_gene: -; j_gene: TRBJ1-5
CDR3aa: CASRPRVAGRAFF; CDR3nt: TGTGCCAGCAGACCTCGCGTGGCAGGGAGGGCTTTCTTT; v_gene: TRBV7-2; abundance: -; d_gene: -; j_gene: TRBJ1-1
CDR3aa: CASSTPDGGGRAQHF; CDR3nt: TGTGCCAGCAGCACACCGGACGGAGGTGGACGGGCCCAGCATTTT; v_gene: TRBV6-1; abundance: -; d_gene: -; j_gene: TRBJ1-5
CDR3aa: CASSAGQGFNYGYTF; CDR3nt: TGTGCCAGCAGCGCTGGACAGGGTTTCAACTATGGCTACACCTTC; v_gene: TRBV9; abundance: -; d_gene: TRBD1; j_gene: TRBJ1-2
CDR3aa: CASSISTASVYGYTF; CDR3nt: TGTGCCAGTAGTATCTCGACAGCAAGTGTCTATGGCTACACCTTC; v_gene: TRBV19; abundance: -; d_gene: -; j_gene: TRBJ1-2
CDR3aa: CASSPAGGELFF; CDR3nt: TGTGCCAGCTCACCAGCAGGCGGGGAGCTGTTTTTT; v_gene: TRBV18; abundance: few; d_gene: -; j_gene: TRBJ2-2
CDR3aa: CASSYREDVQPQHF; CDR3nt: TGTGCCAGCAGTTATCGGGAGGATGTCCAGCCCCAGCATTTT; v_gene: TRBV6-5; abundance: -; d_gene: -; j_gene: TRBJ1-5
CDR3aa: CASSPRGLSDTIYF; CDR3nt: TGTGCCAGCAGCCCCAGGGGGCTATCGGACACCATATATTTT; v_gene: TRBV6-5; abundance: -; d_gene: TRBD1; j_gene: TRBJ1-3
CDR3aa: CASSFELNYGYTF; CDR3nt: TGCGCCAGCAGCTTTGAACTAAACTATGGCTACACCTTC; v_gene: TRBV5-1; abundance: -; d_gene: -; j_gene: TRBJ1-2
CDR3aa: CASSVLSPENEQFF; CDR3nt: TGTGCCAGCAGCGTCCTTAGCCCCGAGAATGAGCAGTTCTTC; v_gene: TRBV11-2; abundance: -; d_gene: -; j_gene: TRBJ2-1
CDR3aa: CASSPHRGPYEQYF; CDR3nt: TGTGCCAGCAGCCCTCACAGGGGCCCCTACGAGCAGTACTTC; v_gene: TRBV6-5; abundance: -; d_gene: TRBD1; j_gene: TRBJ2-7
CDR3aa: CASSLDPTGSETQYF; CDR3nt: TGTGCTAGCAGCTTAGATCCTACAGGGAGTGAGACCCAGTACTTC; v_gene: TRBV7-7; abundance: -; d_gene: -; j_gene: TRBJ2-5
CDR3aa: CASSGYALGGVDTQYF; CDR3nt: TGTGCCAGTAGCGGATATGCCCTAGGGGGTGTAGATACGCAGTATTTT; v_gene: TRBV19; abundance: -; d_gene: -; j_gene: TRBJ2-3
CDR3aa: CASSQEAAGAGEQYF; CDR3nt: TGCGCCAGCAGCCAAGAAGCCGCAGGGGCGGGCGAGCAGTACTTC; v_gene: TRBV4-1; abundance: few; d_gene: -; j_gene: TRBJ2-7
CDR3aa: CASSLFSGTGRTDTQYF; CDR3nt: TGTGCCAGCAGTTTATTTTCCGGGACAGGTCGCACAGATACGCAGTATTTT; v_gene: TRBV28; abundance: -; d_gene: TRBD1; j_gene: TRBJ2-3
CDR3aa: CASSSAGTVNSPLHF; CDR3nt: TGTGCCAGCAGCTCCGCCGGGACAGTTAATTCACCCCTCCACTTT; v_gene: TRBV5-8; abundance: -; d_gene: TRBD1; j_gene: TRBJ1-6
CDR3aa: CASSLWLSLGRLRSNTIYF; CDR3nt: TGTGCCAGCAGCTTATGGCTCAGCTTGGGGCGGCTCAGGTCTAACACCATATATTTT; v_gene: TRBV7-8; abundance: -; d_gene: -; j_gene: TRBJ1-3
CDR3aa: CASSRLASGGETQYF; CDR3nt: TGTGCCAGCAGCCGACTAGCGAGCGGAGGAGAGACCCAGTACTTC; v_gene: TRBV6-5; abundance: -; d_gene: TRBD2; j_gene: TRBJ2-5
CDR3aa: CASSLTGANTEAFF; CDR3nt: TGCGCCAGCAGCTTGACAGGGGCGAACACTGAAGCTTTCTTT; v_gene: TRBV5-1; abundance: -; d_gene: TRBD1; j_gene: TRBJ1-1
CDR3aa: CASSLEWGSWNSPLHF; CDR3nt: TGCGCCAGCAGCTTGGAATGGGGCTCTTGGAATTCACCCCTCCACTTT; v_gene: TRBV5-1; abundance: -; d_gene: -; j_gene: TRBJ1-6
CDR3aa: CASSVGSGIRNTEAFF; CDR3nt: TGTGCCAGCAGCGTAGGCTCAGGGATAAGGAACACTGAAGCTTTCTTT; v_gene: TRBV9; abundance: -; d_gene: -; j_gene: TRBJ1-1
CDR3aa: CASSQAGTGGRYTF; CDR3nt: TGTGCCAGCAGCCAAGCCGGGACAGGGGGGCGCTACACCTTC; v_gene: TRBV14; abundance: -; d_gene: TRBD1; j_gene: TRBJ1-2
CDR3aa: CASSMDTINYGYTF; CDR3nt: TGTGCCAGCAGTATGGACACCATTAACTATGGCTACACCTTC; v_gene: TRBV6-5; abundance: -; d_gene: -; j_gene: TRBJ1-2
CDR3aa: CASGPGLTNQETQYF; CDR3nt: TGTGCTAGTGGCCCAGGACTAACTAACCAAGAGACCCAGTACTTC; v_gene: TRBV12-5; abundance: -; d_gene: -; j_gene: TRBJ2-5
CDR3aa: CASSGGRQGANSPLHF; CDR3nt: TGTGCCAGCAGCGGCGGCAGACAGGGGGCGAATTCACCCCTCCACTTT; v_gene: TRBV27; abundance: -; d_gene: TRBD1; j_gene: TRBJ1-6
CDR3aa: CASSRRVGPDRTIFLGTEAFF; CDR3nt: TGCGCCAGCAGCCGACGGGTCGGGCCGGACAGGACGATTTTTTTGGGCACTGAAGCTTTCTTT; v_gene: TRBV4-1; abundance: -; d_gene: TRBD1; j_gene: TRBJ1-1
CDR3aa: CASSQDRGGQPQHF; CDR3nt: TGTGCCAGCAGCCAAGATAGGGGTGGTCAGCCCCAGCATTTT; v_gene: TRBV4-2; abundance: -; d_gene: -; j_gene: TRBJ1-5
CDR3aa: CASSKGEGGNTEAFF; CDR3nt: TGCGCCAGCAGCAAGGGGGAGGGTGGGAACACTGAAGCTTTCTTT; v_gene: TRBV5-1; abundance: -; d_gene: -; j_gene: TRBJ1-1
CDR3aa: CTTKNQPQHF; CDR3nt: TGCACCACTAAGAATCAGCCCCAGCATTTT; v_gene: TRBV1; abundance: few; d_gene: -; j_gene: TRBJ1-5
CDR3aa: CASSHASAAGELFF; CDR3nt: TGCGCCAGCAGCCATGCTAGCGCGGCCGGGGAGCTGTTTTTT; v_gene: TRBV4-1; abundance: few; d_gene: -; j_gene: TRBJ2-2
CDR3aa: CASTAGWALTDTQYF; CDR3nt: TGTGCCAGCACCGCGGGATGGGCACTGACAGATACGCAGTATTTT; v_gene: TRBV2; abundance: -; d_gene: -; j_gene: TRBJ2-3
CDR3aa: CATGVQETQYF; CDR3nt: TGTGCCACCGGGGTCCAAGAGACCCAGTACTTC; v_gene: TRBV2; abundance: -; d_gene: -; j_gene: TRBJ2-5
CDR3aa: CASSLAPPVLAGELFF; CDR3nt: TGTGCCAGCAGCTTAGCCCCCCCGGTCTTGGCCGGGGAGCTGTTTTTT; v_gene: TRBV7-6; abundance: -; d_gene: -; j_gene: TRBJ2-2
CDR3aa: CASSGTNTDTQYF; CDR3nt: TGTGCCAGCAGTGGGACAAACACAGATACGCAGTATTTT; v_gene: TRBV6-4; abundance: medium-sized; d_gene: -; j_gene: TRBJ2-3
CDR3aa: CASSQAGQGSSRNTEAFF; CDR3nt: TGTGCCAGCAGCCAAGCGGGACAGGGATCGAGTCGGAACACTGAAGCTTTCTTT; v_gene: TRBV4-2; abundance: -; d_gene: TRBD1; j_gene: TRBJ1-1
CDR3aa: CASSLVSGNTIYF; CDR3nt: TGCGCCAGCAGCTTGGTATCTGGAAACACCATATATTTT; v_gene: TRBV5-1; abundance: -; d_gene: -; j_gene: TRBJ1-3
CDR3aa: CASRSHTANYGYTF; CDR3nt: TGTGCCAGCAGGTCACACACCGCTAACTATGGCTACACCTTC; v_gene: TRBV11-2; abundance: -; d_gene: -; j_gene: TRBJ1-2
CDR3aa: CASSPDRQNTEAFF; CDR3nt: TGTGCCAGCAGCCCGGACAGACAGAACACTGAAGCTTTCTTT; v_gene: TRBV7-2; abundance: few; d_gene: -; j_gene: TRBJ1-1
CDR3aa: CASSFSASRGNSPLHF; CDR3nt: TGCGCCAGCAGCTTCTCGGCGTCCAGGGGAAATTCACCCCTCCACTTT; v_gene: TRBV5-1; abundance: -; d_gene: -; j_gene: TRBJ1-6
CDR3aa: CASRSQVTGTEAFF; CDR3nt: TGTGCCAGCAGGTCACAGGTCACGGGCACTGAAGCTTTCTTT; v_gene: TRBV2; abundance: -; d_gene: -; j_gene: TRBJ1-1
CDR3aa: CASSIEAMIVTSVFYGYTF; CDR3nt: TGTGCCAGTAGTATAGAGGCGATGATCGTGACAAGTGTTTTCTATGGCTACACCTTC; v_gene: TRBV19; abundance: -; d_gene: -; j_gene: TRBJ1-2
CDR3aa: CASSDGAGEGEKLFF; CDR3nt: TGTGCCAGCAGTGACGGGGCAGGAGAAGGTGAAAAACTGTTTTTT; v_gene: TRBV6-4; abundance: -; d_gene: -; j_gene: TRBJ1-4
CDR3aa: CASSMSGTSGGGEQFF; CDR3nt: TGTGCCAGTAGTATGTCCGGGACTAGCGGGGGGGGTGAGCAGTTCTTC; v_gene: TRBV19; abundance: -; d_gene: TRBD2; j_gene: TRBJ2-1
CDR3aa: CSVPGGDEKLFF; CDR3nt: TGCAGCGTTCCCGGGGGGGATGAAAAACTGTTTTTT; v_gene: TRBV29-1; abundance: -; d_gene: -; j_gene: TRBJ1-4
CDR3aa: CASSFHDSRNTEAFF; CDR3nt: TGTGCCAGCAGTTTTCACGACAGCCGGAACACTGAAGCTTTCTTT; v_gene: TRBV27; abundance: -; d_gene: -; j_gene: TRBJ1-1
CDR3aa: CASSEFGQGINTEAFF; CDR3nt: TGTGCCAGCAGTGAATTTGGGCAGGGGATAAACACTGAAGCTTTCTTT; v_gene: TRBV25-1; abundance: -; d_gene: -; j_gene: TRBJ1-1
CDR3aa: CASSLVGVGSTDTQYF; CDR3nt: TGTGCCAGCAGCTTAGTCGGGGTGGGAAGCACAGATACGCAGTATTTT; v_gene: TRBV11-2; abundance: -; d_gene: -; j_gene: TRBJ2-3
CDR3aa: CSARDLAEAFF; CDR3nt: TGCAGTGCTAGAGATTTAGCTGAAGCTTTCTTT; v_gene: TRBV20-1; abundance: -; d_gene: -; j_gene: TRBJ1-1
CDR3aa: CASILGSGGVEQYF; CDR3nt: TGTGCCAGCATTTTAGGTAGCGGTGGGGTCGAGCAGTACTTC; v_gene: TRBV2; abundance: once; d_gene: -; j_gene: TRBJ2-7
CDR3aa: CASSLAGGPEQFF; CDR3nt: TGTGCCAGCAGCTTAGCGGGGGGGCCCGAGCAGTTCTTC; v_gene: TRBV7-2; abundance: -; d_gene: -; j_gene: TRBJ2-1
CDR3aa: CASRKTGPETQYF; CDR3nt: TGCGCCAGCAGGAAGACAGGGCCAGAGACCCAGTACTTC; v_gene: TRBV5-1; abundance: -; d_gene: TRBD1; j_gene: TRBJ2-5